This is a list of T cell receptor beta chains from one sample in a study of blood T cells in healthy people across ages. MiXCR, run by TCRdb on the 5' RACE reads, gives a single entry per CDR3 protein. The repertoire holds some 1.5 million distinct CDR3 sequences, with about 28% as singletons. Input material: blood. The source of these receptors is a woman in her thirties in good health. The CDR3 runs from the conserved cysteine through the conserved F or W. Each record gives: D gene, J gene, V gene, clone size, CDR3 protein, CDR3 DNA. The D gene is left open where the match is weak. Clone size is stated in some rows and not others, as once, few, many or a class when expanded.

d_gene: -; j_gene: TRBJ2-3; v_gene: TRBV10-3; abundance: many; CDR3aa: CAISVGDSDTQYF; CDR3nt: TGTGCCATCAGTGTGGGAGACTCAGATACGCAGTATTTT
d_gene: -; j_gene: TRBJ2-5; v_gene: TRBV6-2/TRBV6-3; abundance: few; CDR3aa: CASRPDTKETQYF; CDR3nt: TGTGCCAGCAGACCCGACACAAAAGAGACCCAGTACTTC
d_gene: TRBD2; j_gene: TRBJ2-7; v_gene: TRBV27; abundance: few; CDR3aa: CASSFLGTTSYEQYF; CDR3nt: TGTGCCAGCAGTTTTCTTGGGACTACCTCCTACGAGCAGTACTTC
d_gene: -; j_gene: TRBJ2-3; v_gene: TRBV12-3/TRBV12-4; abundance: -; CDR3aa: CASSKADAQYF; CDR3nt: TGTGCCAGCAGTAAAGCAGATGCGCAGTATTTT
d_gene: TRBD2; j_gene: TRBJ2-5; v_gene: TRBV9; abundance: few; CDR3aa: CASSVATGTTQETQYF; CDR3nt: TGTGCCAGCAGCGTAGCTACCGGGACTACCCAAGAGACCCAGTACTTC
d_gene: -; j_gene: TRBJ2-7; v_gene: TRBV10-3; abundance: many; CDR3aa: CAISEYHRTYEQYF; CDR3nt: TGTGCCATCAGTGAGTACCACCGCACCTACGAGCAGTACTTC
d_gene: -; j_gene: TRBJ2-3; v_gene: TRBV7-9; abundance: -; CDR3aa: CASSSPVLSTDTQYF; CDR3nt: TGTGCCAGCAGCTCCCCAGTACTGAGCACAGATACGCAGTATTTT
d_gene: -; j_gene: TRBJ1-5; v_gene: TRBV12-3/TRBV12-4; abundance: few; CDR3aa: CASSPGPGDSAQHF; CDR3nt: TGTGCCAGCAGTCCGGGCCCCGGGGATTCGGCCCAGCATTTT
d_gene: -; j_gene: TRBJ2-7; v_gene: TRBV20-1; abundance: -; CDR3aa: CSASGELGGTYEQYF; CDR3nt: TGCAGTGCCAGCGGAGAGTTGGGGGGAACCTACGAGCAGTACTTC
d_gene: -; j_gene: TRBJ2-1; v_gene: TRBV12-3/TRBV12-4; abundance: -; CDR3aa: CASRLGETRNEQFF; CDR3nt: TGTGCCAGCAGGTTAGGGGAAACTAGGAATGAGCAGTTCTTC
d_gene: TRBD2; j_gene: TRBJ2-1; v_gene: TRBV6-1; abundance: -; CDR3aa: CASSATSGNEQFF; CDR3nt: TGTGCCAGCAGTGCGACTAGCGGGAATGAGCAGTTCTTC
d_gene: -; j_gene: TRBJ1-2; v_gene: TRBV28; abundance: -; CDR3aa: CASRDDYGYTF; CDR3nt: TGTGCCAGCAGGGATGACTATGGTTACACCTTC
d_gene: -; j_gene: TRBJ2-1; v_gene: TRBV4-3; abundance: -; CDR3aa: CASSQDLGRTEQFF; CDR3nt: TGCGCCAGCAGCCAAGATTTGGGTCGCACTGAGCAGTTCTTC
d_gene: -; j_gene: TRBJ2-7; v_gene: TRBV25-1; abundance: -; CDR3aa: CASSESRGNYEQYF; CDR3nt: TGTGCCAGCAGTGAATCCCGAGGCAATTACGAACAGTACTTC
d_gene: -; j_gene: TRBJ1-1; v_gene: TRBV6-5; abundance: -; CDR3aa: CASSHPVNTEAFF; CDR3nt: TGTGCCAGCAGCCACCCGGTGAACACTGAAGCTTTCTTT
d_gene: -; j_gene: TRBJ1-5; v_gene: TRBV12-3/TRBV12-4; abundance: -; CDR3aa: CASSLQPAGDQPQHF; CDR3nt: TGTGCCAGCAGTTTGCAGCCAGCCGGGGATCAGCCCCAGCATTTT
d_gene: TRBD1; j_gene: TRBJ1-1; v_gene: TRBV3-1; abundance: -; CDR3aa: CASSVSGTALNTEAFF; CDR3nt: TGTGCCAGCAGCGTATCAGGGACAGCTCTGAACACTGAAGCTTTCTTT
d_gene: -; j_gene: TRBJ1-2; v_gene: TRBV6-5; abundance: -; CDR3aa: CASSYSSGNYDYTF; CDR3nt: TGTGCCAGCAGTTACTCGAGCGGGAACTATGACTACACCTTC
d_gene: -; j_gene: TRBJ1-1; v_gene: TRBV6-1; abundance: -; CDR3aa: CASSQEGSRTEAFF; CDR3nt: TGTGCCAGCAGCCAAGAGGGGTCGCGGACTGAAGCTTTCTTT
d_gene: TRBD1; j_gene: TRBJ1-6; v_gene: TRBV20-1; abundance: -; CDR3aa: CSATPGTGYNSPLHF; CDR3nt: TGCAGTGCTACCCCCGGGACAGGATATAATTCACCCCTCCACTTT
d_gene: -; j_gene: TRBJ2-2; v_gene: TRBV29-1; abundance: -; CDR3aa: CSAYLNTGELFF; CDR3nt: TGCAGCGCCTACCTGAACACCGGGGAGCTGTTTTTT
d_gene: -; j_gene: TRBJ2-1; v_gene: TRBV7-9; abundance: few; CDR3aa: CASSFLVDEQFF; CDR3nt: TGTGCCAGCAGCTTTCTTGTGGATGAGCAGTTCTTC